The entry below gives a single T cell receptor beta chain sequence along with its context. This clonotype was found once. There is no known antigen for this receptor. A much larger clone differs from this one at a single base, so this may be a read error. This entry comes from a study of tumor-infiltrating lymphocytes in primary liver carcinoma (TCRdb year 2017). Concerning the study at large: Of the five patients (three men and two women, aged 30 to 69 years), four had hepatocellular carcinoma and one had combined HCC and intrahepatic cholangiocarcinoma. For each liver tumor, the study sampled five regions along with adjacent normal tissue and blood, and applied TCRbeta repertoire sequencing, expression microarrays and whole-exome sequencing. The five patients had tumors of stage T1-T3 N0M0, with maximum diameters ranging from roughly 4.2 to 10 cm. TCRbeta repertoire sequencing covered 35 specimens from 5 patients: about 25 tumor regions, 5 adjacent noncancerous liver tissues and 5 peripheral blood samples. Samples yielded roughly 3.5 to 8 million productive TCRbeta reads; read depth did not differ significantly between tissue types. High reproducibility was observed for the technical replicate repertoires, with mean shared-clone rates about 0.92 and correlation coefficients above 0.95. Results and caveats for the whole study, not just this receptor: Consistent with antigen-driven expansion, pairs of tumor regions showed higher repertoire overlap (mean roughly 35%) than either tumor-adjacent pairs (around 17%) or tumor-blood pairs (roughly 15%). The top 250 clones made up a significantly larger repertoire fraction in tumors than in blood (p = 0.039). Comparison of CD4+ and CD8+ T cell repertoires was precluded by the use of bulk unsorted samples. The study included only a handful of patients, and the authors note findings should be validated in a larger study. Only the TCR beta chain was sequenced, so true repertoire diversity is likely underestimated because unpaired alpha chains were not captured.

TCRbeta-specific cDNA was reverse-transcribed from about 500 ng total RNA using a constant-region primer and ProtoScript II reverse transcriptase. The TCRbeta libraries were prepared through three rounds of nested multiplex PCR following a slightly modified ARM-PCR procedure. Each of the first two PCR rounds ran for nine to ten cycles and used multiplex TRBV1-TRBV30 forward primers together with a Cbeta reverse primer. Sample barcodes and Illumina adapters were added in a final 25-cycle PCR with Deep VentR polymerase. Before sequencing, amplicons between 200 and 500 bp were purified from gel using a QIAquick gel extraction kit. TCRbeta amplicons were sequenced on an Illumina HiSeq 2500 with 250-bp paired-end reads. The authors processed their data as follows. Reads were quality-trimmed with Trimmomatic v0.33, and paired reads were merged with FLASH v1.2.11 to recover full CDR3 sequences. MiGEC v1.2.1b assigned V, D and J germline segments to the rearranged TCRbeta sequences. VDJtools v1.0.0 computed clonotype statistics and Shannon-Wiener diversity indices. Except for diversity analysis, only the 250 most abundant clonotypes of each sample were used in subsequent analyses to reduce sampling bias. TCRdb cleaned the public reads at Q25 with fastp, built clones with MiXCR and kept in-frame beta chains. Identical CDR3 proteins give one entry, which carries the most common genes and DNA. The V and J calls and clone size come from TCRdb's table, not from the authors' own analysis. This sample is represented by about 96,000 distinct CDR3 sequences; just over 65% of them were singletons. The ten largest clones add up to around 27% of the sample.

Total RNA and DNA were co-extracted from roughly 20-30 mg of bulk tissue with the AllPrep DNA/RNA mini kit, without cell sorting. Between November 2015 and early 2016, about 5 patients in China with histopathologically diagnosed primary liver carcinoma had their tumors surgically resected. At the time of sampling, the patients had chronic HBV infection and had not received any treatment. Fresh tumor and adjacent tissue pieces were bisected; one half was stored in RNAlater at -80°C, the other sent for histology. The germline V gene provides CDR1 SGHDT and CDR2 YYEEEE. The CDR3 holds 13 amino acids from the cysteine to the phenylalanine. Only the CDR3 DNA stays, 39 bases, in frame from base 1.

The rearranged chain carries TRBV5-6 and TRBJ2-7; the D gene assignment is ambiguous. The receptor comes from a man in his forties with primary liver carcinoma and hepatitis B virus infection. The sequenced sample consisted of tumor-adjacent normal liver tissue. The DNA is as follows: TGTGCCAGCAGCCGTATCGATGGCTACGAGCATTACTTC. This yields the protein CASSRIDGYEHYF.